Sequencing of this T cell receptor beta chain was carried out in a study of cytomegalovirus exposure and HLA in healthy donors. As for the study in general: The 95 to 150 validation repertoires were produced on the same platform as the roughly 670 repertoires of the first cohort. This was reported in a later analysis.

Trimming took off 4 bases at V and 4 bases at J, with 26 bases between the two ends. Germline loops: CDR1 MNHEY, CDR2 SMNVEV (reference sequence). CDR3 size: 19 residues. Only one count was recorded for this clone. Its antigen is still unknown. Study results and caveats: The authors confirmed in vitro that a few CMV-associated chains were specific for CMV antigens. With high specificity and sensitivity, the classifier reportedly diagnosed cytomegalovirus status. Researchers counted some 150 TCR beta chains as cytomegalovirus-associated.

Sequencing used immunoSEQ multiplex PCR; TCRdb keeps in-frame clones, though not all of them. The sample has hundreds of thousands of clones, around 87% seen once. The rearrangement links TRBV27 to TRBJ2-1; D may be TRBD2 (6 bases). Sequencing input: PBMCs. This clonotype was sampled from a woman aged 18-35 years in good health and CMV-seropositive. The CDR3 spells CASSSRLDVPSGPYNEQFF. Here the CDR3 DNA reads TGTGCCAGCAGTTCCCGACTAGATGTGCCCTCGGGGCCGTACAATGAGCAGTTCTTC.